The rows below give T cell receptor beta chains drawn from one sample of a study of blood T cell repertoires in COVID-19. Clones were read by immunoSEQ multiplex PCR, and TCRdb kept only the in-frame ones, dropping some. The sample records fewer than 450,000 clones, 88% being singletons. The sequenced sample was PBMCs or T cells enriched from blood (not recorded which). These receptors were obtained from a middle-aged woman with acute COVID-19. CDR3s include the opening cysteine and the closing phenylalanine or tryptophan. The order of the fields is clone size, CDR3 length, J gene, V gene, D gene, CDR3 DNA, CDR3 protein. A D gene is named only where the DNA matches it firmly. The size field is filled for only some rows; it gives once, few, many or a size class.

clone size: .; CDR3 length: 16; J gene: TRBJ2-7; V gene: TRBV12-1; D gene: .; CDR3 DNA: TGTGCCAGCAGCTTTGGCCTAGCGGGGGACCCGTACGAGCAGTACTTC; CDR3 protein: CASSFGLAGDPYEQYF
clone size: few; CDR3 length: 18; J gene: TRBJ1-2; V gene: TRBV5-4; D gene: .; CDR3 DNA: TGTGCCAGCAGTCTTAACGGCAGGCGCTCAGGGCCTGGAAAGGGCTACACCTTC; CDR3 protein: CASSLNGRRSGPGKGYTF
clone size: once; CDR3 length: 11; J gene: TRBJ1-5; V gene: TRBV2; D gene: .; CDR3 DNA: TGTGCATGCGGGAGCAATCAGCCCCAGCATTTT; CDR3 protein: CACGSNQPQHF
clone size: few; CDR3 length: 14; J gene: TRBJ2-2; V gene: TRBV19; D gene: TRBD1; CDR3 DNA: TGTGCCAGTAGTTACGGGACAGGGGCCGGGGAGCTGTTTTTT; CDR3 protein: CASSYGTGAGELFF
clone size: .; CDR3 length: 16; J gene: TRBJ2-1; V gene: TRBV7-8; D gene: TRBD2; CDR3 DNA: TGTGCCAGCAGCTTAGTCTCGGGGGGGGCCTACAATGAGCAGTTCTTC; CDR3 protein: CASSLVSGGAYNEQFF
clone size: .; CDR3 length: 15; J gene: TRBJ2-7; V gene: TRBV24-1; D gene: .; CDR3 DNA: TGTGCCACCAGGGGGCCGGAGGGGAAGGCCTACGAGCAGTACTTC; CDR3 protein: CATRGPEGKAYEQYF
clone size: .; CDR3 length: 16; J gene: TRBJ2-1; V gene: TRBV27; D gene: TRBD2; CDR3 DNA: TGTGCCAGCAGCCCCCTACTAGCGGGGGGAGAAAATGAGCAGTTCTTC; CDR3 protein: CASSPLLAGGENEQFF
clone size: .; CDR3 length: 15; J gene: TRBJ2-3; V gene: TRBV5-1; D gene: TRBD2; CDR3 DNA: TGCGCCAGCAGCAGCTGGTCCCGGGGGGAAGATACGCAGTATTTT; CDR3 protein: CASSSWSRGEDTQYF
clone size: .; CDR3 length: 14; J gene: TRBJ1-2; V gene: TRBV5-4; D gene: .; CDR3 DNA: TGTGCCAGCAGCTTGCCGACAGGAGACTATGGCTACACCTTC; CDR3 protein: CASSLPTGDYGYTF
clone size: .; CDR3 length: 17; J gene: TRBJ1-4; V gene: TRBV7-8; D gene: .; CDR3 DNA: TGTGCCAGCAGCTTAGTTGGGGGCCTCGTGGGGGCTGAAAAACTGTTTTTT; CDR3 protein: CASSLVGGLVGAEKLFF
clone size: .; CDR3 length: 15; J gene: TRBJ1-3; V gene: TRBV7-2; D gene: .; CDR3 DNA: TGTGCCAGCAGCTTAGATCCAGGCTCTGGAAACACCATATATTTT; CDR3 protein: CASSLDPGSGNTIYF
clone size: .; CDR3 length: 14; J gene: TRBJ1-2; V gene: TRBV6-5; D gene: TRBD1; CDR3 DNA: TGTGCCAGCAGTTTGTATCAGGGGGCGGAAGGCTACACCTTC; CDR3 protein: CASSLYQGAEGYTF
clone size: .; CDR3 length: 14; J gene: TRBJ1-2; V gene: TRBV21-1; D gene: .; CDR3 DNA: TGTGCCAGCACCCGACAGGGTAAATTCTATGGCTACACCTTC; CDR3 protein: CASTRQGKFYGYTF
clone size: .; CDR3 length: 12; J gene: TRBJ1-2; V gene: TRBV29-1; D gene: .; CDR3 DNA: TGCAGCGCTCGACAGCCAGTCTATGGCTACACCTTC; CDR3 protein: CSARQPVYGYTF
clone size: .; CDR3 length: 14; J gene: TRBJ1-1; V gene: TRBV7-9; D gene: .; CDR3 DNA: TGTGCCAGCAGCTTAGCTTCCAGGAACACTGAAGCTTTCTTT; CDR3 protein: CASSLASRNTEAFF
clone size: .; CDR3 length: 15; J gene: TRBJ1-6; V gene: TRBV2; D gene: TRBD1; CDR3 DNA: TGTGCCAGCAGTGAATACCAGGGGGGACATTCACCCCTCCACTTT; CDR3 protein: CASSEYQGGHSPLHF
clone size: .; CDR3 length: 14; J gene: TRBJ2-7; V gene: TRBV11-2; D gene: .; CDR3 DNA: TGTGCCAGCAGCTTAAGCCCTCCCCCCTACGAGCAGTACTTC; CDR3 protein: CASSLSPPPYEQYF
clone size: .; CDR3 length: 15; J gene: TRBJ1-3; V gene: TRBV7-9; D gene: TRBD1; CDR3 DNA: TGTGCCAGCTCGATGGCCGGGACAGGGGGAAACACCATATATTTT; CDR3 protein: CASSMAGTGGNTIYF
clone size: .; CDR3 length: 15; J gene: TRBJ1-2; V gene: TRBV18; D gene: TRBD1; CDR3 DNA: TGTGCCAGCTCACCAGGACAGGGATTGAGCTATGGCTACACCTTC; CDR3 protein: CASSPGQGLSYGYTF
clone size: .; CDR3 length: 14; J gene: TRBJ2-7; V gene: TRBV4-1; D gene: .; CDR3 DNA: TGCGCCAGCAGCCAAGATCCAGGTTCCTACGAGCAGTACTTC; CDR3 protein: CASSQDPGSYEQYF
clone size: .; CDR3 length: 11; J gene: TRBJ2-1; V gene: TRBV3-1/TRBV3-2; D gene: .; CDR3 DNA: TGTGCCAGCAGCCACTCGTATGAGCAGTTCTTC; CDR3 protein: CASSHSYEQFF
clone size: .; CDR3 length: 15; J gene: TRBJ1-4; V gene: TRBV2; D gene: .; CDR3 DNA: TGTGCCAGCAGTGACAGTTCTCTCCCTAATGAAAAACTGTTTTTT; CDR3 protein: CASSDSSLPNEKLFF
clone size: .; CDR3 length: 13; J gene: TRBJ2-7; V gene: TRBV5-4; D gene: .; CDR3 DNA: TGTGCCAGCAGCTTGGGGACAGCTCGAGAGCAGTACTTC; CDR3 protein: CASSLGTAREQYF
clone size: .; CDR3 length: 14; J gene: TRBJ2-5; V gene: TRBV10-3; D gene: .; CDR3 DNA: TGTGCCATCAGTGAGCGTCGGGTCCAAGAGACCCAGTACTTC; CDR3 protein: CAISERRVQETQYF
clone size: once; CDR3 length: 13; J gene: TRBJ2-7; V gene: TRBV25-1; D gene: TRBD1; CDR3 DNA: TGTGCCAGCAGTTTGACAGGGGCCTACGAGCAGTACTTC; CDR3 protein: CASSLTGAYEQYF
clone size: .; CDR3 length: 15; J gene: TRBJ2-5; V gene: TRBV3-1/TRBV3-2; D gene: TRBD2; CDR3 DNA: TGTGCCAGCAGCCAAGGCTATGGGAGGGAAGAGACCCAGTACTTC; CDR3 protein: CASSQGYGREETQYF
clone size: .; CDR3 length: 15; J gene: TRBJ2-1; V gene: TRBV7-8; D gene: TRBD2; CDR3 DNA: TGTGCCAGCAGCTCTCGGAGCGGGGGTAATAATGAGCAGTTCTTC; CDR3 protein: CASSSRSGGNNEQFF
clone size: .; CDR3 length: 15; J gene: TRBJ1-3; V gene: TRBV19; D gene: .; CDR3 DNA: TGTGCCAGTACTCGGGTCAGATACTCTGGAAACACCATATATTTT; CDR3 protein: CASTRVRYSGNTIYF
clone size: .; CDR3 length: 14; J gene: TRBJ1-2; V gene: TRBV27; D gene: TRBD1; CDR3 DNA: TGTGCCAGCAGTGTGACAGGGGCCTCTAGTGGCTACACCTTC; CDR3 protein: CASSVTGASSGYTF
clone size: .; CDR3 length: 15; J gene: TRBJ2-1; V gene: TRBV5-4; D gene: .; CDR3 DNA: TGTGCCAGCAGCTTTTCGTCTTCCCCCCACAATGAGCAGTTCTTC; CDR3 protein: CASSFSSSPHNEQFF
clone size: .; CDR3 length: 12; J gene: TRBJ1-1; V gene: TRBV2; D gene: TRBD1; CDR3 DNA: TGTGCCAGCAGGACAGGGAAGGGGGCAGCTTTCTTT; CDR3 protein: CASRTGKGAAFF